Below are 13 T cell receptor beta chains sequenced from a single sample in a study of blood T cell repertoires in COVID-19. Sequenced by immunoSEQ multiplex PCR; TCRdb stores in-frame clones only, minus some. The sample has some 150,000 clones; around 84% are singletons. Sequenced sample: peripheral blood. The receptors shown here come from a human donor in a cohort sampled during active COVID-19.

The rearrangement uses TRBV30 and TRBJ1-3, with 9 bases aligning to TRBD1. Germline lookup yields CDR1 GTSNPN and CDR2 SVGIG (reference sequence). This CDR3 comprises 11 residues. V was clipped by 3 bases and J by 16 bases; unmatched bases: 7. The chain's CDR3 is CAWSVGTGRYF. In DNA, the CDR3 is TGTGCCTGGAGCGTCGGGACAGGGAGGTATTTT.

This clone was detected only a few times. CDR3 nucleotide sequence: TGTGCCAGTAGTATCAGGGGGTCGAACACTGAAGCTTTCTTT. It translates to CASSIRGSNTEAFF. This chain links TRBV19 with TRBJ1-1, with TRBD1 matching 7 bases. V shed 3 bases, J shed 1 base, and the junction held 2 bases outside the gene matches. The CDR3 totals 14 residues. Germline CDR1 is LNHDA and CDR2 is SQIVND (reference sequence).

This clone was counted only a few times. The CDR3 coding sequence is TGCGCCAGCAGCTTGGCAGCCGGGACTAGCGGTACCGGGGAGCTGTTTTTT. Its translation is CASSLAAGTSGTGELFF. The chain recombines TRBV5-1 with TRBJ2-2, with 11 bases fitting TRBD2. The CDR3 has 17 residues. Germline V lookup: CDR1 SGHRS, CDR2 YFSETQ. The junction had 6 bases not matched to a gene; V was cut back by 0 bases and J by 5 bases.

The chain is built from TRBV24-1 and TRBJ2-3; 13 bases are shared with TRBD2. The germline CDR1 and CDR2 sequences are KGHDR and SFDVKD. The CDR3 contains 17 residues. Unmatched junction bases numbered 6, after V lost 5 bases and J lost 2 bases. DNA for the CDR3: TGTGCCACCAGTGTCTCGGGACTAGCGGGGTACACAGATACGCAGTATTTT. Amino acids: CATSVSGLAGYTDTQYF.

The rearrangement uses TRBV6-5 and TRBJ2-3; weak D call: TRBD1 (6 bases). This CDR3 has 14 residues. Germline V gene lookup returns CDR1 MNHEY and CDR2 SVGAGI. Trimming pared 8 bases from V and 1 base from J, leaving 13 bases between. As DNA, the CDR3 is TGTGCCAGCGGTCAGGGGAAGGGCACAGATACGCAGTATTTT. This encodes CASGQGKGTDTQYF.

The chain links TRBV28 to TRBJ2-7; 10 bases line up with TRBD2. CDR1 is MDHEN, CDR2 SYDVKM, per germline. CDR3 length: 15 amino acids. Trimming cost V 6 bases and J 4 bases; bases outside gene matches: 9. CDR3 sequence (DNA): TGTGCCAGCAGCCACCCAGCGGGAGGGCGGTACGAGCAGTACGTC. Residues: CASSHPAGGRYEQYV.

The chain combines TRBV7-2 with TRBJ1-6; D is unclear. The CDR3 totals 15 residues. V lost 2 bases and J lost 7, with 12 bases in between. Per germline, CDR1 SGHTA and CDR2 FQGNSA. The CDR3 DNA sequence: TGTGCCAGCAGCTTAAGCCCGGGTTCAAATTCACCCCTCCACTTT. As protein: CASSLSPGSNSPLHF. Full variable domain (missing parts from reference TRBV7-2 and TRBJ1-6): GAGVSQSPSNKVTEKGKDVELRCDPISGHTALYWYRQSLGQGLEFLIYFQGNSAPDKSGLPSDRFSAERTGGSVSTLTIQRTQQEDSAVYLCASSLSPGSNSPLHFGNGTRLTVT.

This clone was seen only a few times. The V gene is TRBV5-1, the J gene TRBJ2-1, with a weak D call TRBD1 (5 bases). The CDR3 is 16 residues long. V was cut by 4 bases and J by 0 bases, with 14 bases left in between. Germline V gives CDR1 SGHRS, CDR2 YFSETQ. The CDR3 sequence is CASSLRQGASYNEQFF. CDR3 coding DNA: TGCGCCAGCAGCCTTCGTCAGGGCGCCTCCTACAATGAGCAGTTCTTC.

The chain is built from TRBV2 and TRBJ1-5; TRBD1 is a possible D gene (5 bases). V was trimmed by 6 bases and J by 0 bases, leaving 12 bases between them. The CDR3 length is 15 residues. Germline V gene data show CDR1 as SNHLY and CDR2 as FYNNEI. The CDR3: CASSGTTDSNQPQHF. CDR3 nucleotides: TGTGCCAGCAGCGGAACGACAGATAGCAATCAGCCCCAGCATTTT.

The chain couples TRBV19 to TRBJ1-2; possibly TRBD1 for D (5 bases). The germline V gene encodes CDR1 LNHDA and CDR2 SQIVND (reference sequence). The CDR3 has 13 amino acids. V was trimmed by 9 bases and J by 0 bases, leaving 11 bases between them. In nucleotides, the CDR3 is TGTGCCAGCACCAGGGAAACTAACTATGGCTACACCTTC. Its translation is CASTRETNYGYTF.

The rearrangement uses TRBV3-1 (or the pseudogene TRBV3-2) and TRBJ2-1; D remains unclear. Germline V gives CDR1 LGHDT, CDR2 YNNKEL (reference sequence). With 1 base removed from V and 6 bases from J, the gap between germline ends came to 10 bases. The length of the CDR3 is 14 residues. This CDR3 reads CASSQGEDPNEQFF. CDR3 nucleotides: TGTGCCAGCAGCCAAGGCGAAGATCCCAATGAGCAGTTCTTC.

In DNA, the CDR3 is TGTGCCAGCAGCGTTGAGGGGGACAGGAGAACTAACTATGGCTACACCTTC. Its protein is CASSVEGDRRTNYGYTF. The chain couples TRBV9 to TRBJ1-2; TRBD1 matches 8 bases. The length of the CDR3 is 17 residues. Germline V gene lookup returns CDR1 SGDLS and CDR2 YYNGEE. The J segment lost 0 bases and the V segment lost 2 bases, leaving 9 bases of the junction unmatched.

The CDR3: CATSDSRTGGNTEAFF. In DNA form, the CDR3 reads TGTGCCACCAGTGATTCGCGGACAGGGGGGAACACTGAAGCTTTCTTT. This chain connects TRBV24-1 to TRBJ1-1, with 10 bases fitting TRBD1. The CDR3 has 16 amino acids. Germline CDR1 KGHDR, CDR2 SFDVKD. Trimming cost V 2 bases and J 1 base; bases outside gene matches: 3.